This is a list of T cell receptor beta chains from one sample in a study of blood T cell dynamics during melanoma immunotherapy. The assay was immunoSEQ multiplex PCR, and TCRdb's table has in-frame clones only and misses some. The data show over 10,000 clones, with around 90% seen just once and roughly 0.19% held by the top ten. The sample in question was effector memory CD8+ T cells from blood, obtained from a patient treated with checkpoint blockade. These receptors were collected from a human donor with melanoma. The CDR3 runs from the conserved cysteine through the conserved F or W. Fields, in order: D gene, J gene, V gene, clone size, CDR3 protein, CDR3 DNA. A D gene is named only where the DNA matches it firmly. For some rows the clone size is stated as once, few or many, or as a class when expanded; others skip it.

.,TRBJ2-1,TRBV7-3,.,CASSSKPDSYNEQFF,TGTGCCAGCAGCTCAAAACCCGACAGCTACAATGAGCAGTTCTTC
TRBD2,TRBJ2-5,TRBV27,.,CASSSGLAGARETQYF,TGTGCCAGCAGTTCCGGACTAGCGGGAGCCCGGGAGACCCAGTACTTC
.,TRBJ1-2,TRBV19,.,CASIGDTGAYGYTF,TGTGCCAGTATCGGGGACACGGGGGCCTATGGCTACACCTTC
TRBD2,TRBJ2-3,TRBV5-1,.,CASSPGLASTDTQYF,TGCGCCAGCAGCCCGGGACTAGCGAGTACAGATACGCAGTATTTT
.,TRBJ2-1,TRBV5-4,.,CASSFSGILDEQFF,TGTGCCAGCAGCTTTTCGGGGATTCTCGATGAGCAGTTCTTC
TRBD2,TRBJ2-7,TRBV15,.,CATSREGASGRSYEQYF,TGTGCCACCAGCAGAGAAGGTGCCAGCGGGAGGTCCTACGAGCAGTACTTC
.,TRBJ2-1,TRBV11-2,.,CASSLDRSLTETEQFF,TGTGCCAGCAGCTTAGATCGGTCCCTAACGGAAACTGAGCAGTTCTTC
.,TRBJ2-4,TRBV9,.,CASSVGGASGLPTFQYF,TGTGCCAGCAGCGTAGGGGGGGCTAGCGGACTCCCCACCTTTCAGTACTTC
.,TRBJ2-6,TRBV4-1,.,CASKLTPEISGANVLTF,TGCGCCAGCAAGCTAACCCCGGAAATCTCTGGGGCCAACGTCCTGACTTTC
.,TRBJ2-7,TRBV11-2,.,CASSGTNSYEQYF,TGTGCCAGCAGCGGGACAAATTCCTACGAGCAGTACTTC
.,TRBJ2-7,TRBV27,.,CASGQSSYEQYF,TGTGCCAGCGGACAGAGCTCCTACGAGCAGTACTTC
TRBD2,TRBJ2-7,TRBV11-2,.,CASSLDPQTSGRPYEQYF,TGTGCCAGCAGCTTAGATCCCCAAACTAGCGGGAGGCCGTACGAGCAGTACTTC
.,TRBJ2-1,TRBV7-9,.,CASSQRGTTSPEQFF,TGTGCCAGCAGTCAAAGGGGGACCACGTCCCCTGAGCAGTTCTTC
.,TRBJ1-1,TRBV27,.,CASSLWTATEAFF,TGTGCCAGCAGTTTATGGACGGCCACGGAAGCTTTCTTT
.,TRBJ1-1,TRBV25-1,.,CASSEYETEAFF,TGTGCCAGCAGTGAATACGAGACCGAGGCTTTCTTT
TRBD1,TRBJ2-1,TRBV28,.,CASINTGGNIFVSEQFF,TGTGCCAGCATTAACACAGGGGGCAACATTTTTGTCAGTGAGCAGTTCTTC
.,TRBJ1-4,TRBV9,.,CASSDEGGARPNEKLFF,TGTGCCAGCAGCGACGAGGGGGGGGCCCGGCCTAATGAAAAACTGTTTTTT
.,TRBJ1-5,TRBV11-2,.,CASSGGFNQPQHF,TGTGCCAGCAGCGGGGGTTTCAATCAGCCCCAGCATTTT
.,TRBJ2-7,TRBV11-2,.,CASSLAGTLSYEQYF,TGTGCCAGCAGTCTCGCAGGGACACTTTCCTACGAGCAGTACTTC
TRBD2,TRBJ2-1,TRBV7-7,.,CASSPHGGGRAYYNEQFF,TGTGCTAGCAGCCCGCACGGGGGCGGGAGGGCCTACTACAATGAGCAGTTCTTC
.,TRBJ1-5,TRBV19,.,CASREGLGNQPQHF,TGTGCCAGTAGGGAAGGGTTGGGCAATCAGCCCCAGCATTTT
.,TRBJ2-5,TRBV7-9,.,CASSLEGVWETQYF,TGTGCCAGCAGCTTAGAGGGGGTTTGGGAGACCCAGTACTTC
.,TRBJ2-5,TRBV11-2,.,CASSQRDAQETQYF,TGTGCCAGCAGCCAACGGGACGCCCAAGAGACCCAGTACTTC
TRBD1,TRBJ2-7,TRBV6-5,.,CASTQAGQGIYEQYF,TGTGCCAGCACCCAGGCGGGACAGGGCATCTACGAGCAGTACTTC
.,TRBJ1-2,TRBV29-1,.,CSVSTPEDSNYGYTF,TGCAGCGTCTCGACCCCAGAGGACAGTAACTATGGCTACACCTTC
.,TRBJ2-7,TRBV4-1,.,CASSTLGEDYEQYF,TGCGCCAGCAGCACCCTAGGCGAAGACTACGAGCAGTACTTC
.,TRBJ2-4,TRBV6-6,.,CASSPAQNIQYF,TGTGCCAGCAGCCCAGCCCAAAACATTCAGTACTTC
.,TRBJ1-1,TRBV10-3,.,CAISEFGNSEAFF,TGTGCCATCAGTGAGTTCGGTAACTCCGAAGCTTTCTTT
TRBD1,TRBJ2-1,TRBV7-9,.,CASSQQGSSYNEQFF,TGTGCCAGCAGCCAACAGGGGAGCTCCTACAATGAGCAGTTCTTC
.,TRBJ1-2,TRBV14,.,CASSQVRKTAGYTF,TGTGCCAGCAGCCAAGTCCGGAAAACCGCTGGCTACACCTTC
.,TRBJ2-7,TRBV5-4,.,CASSLGGSSYEQYF,TGTGCCAGCAGCTTGGGGGGAAGCTCCTACGAGCAGTACTTC
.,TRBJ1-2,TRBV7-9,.,CASSLAPGQSFYGYTF,TGTGCCAGCAGCTTAGCGCCTGGACAGTCCTTCTATGGCTACACCTTC
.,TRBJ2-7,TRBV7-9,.,CASSFNYGLYEQYF,TGTGCCAGCAGCTTTAATTATGGCCTATACGAGCAGTACTTC
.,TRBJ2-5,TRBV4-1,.,CASSQERWGQETQYF,TGCGCCAGCAGCCAAGAAAGGTGGGGCCAAGAGACCCAGTACTTC
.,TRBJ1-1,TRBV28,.,CASRVGGPTEAFF,TGTGCCAGCAGGGTCGGGGGGCCCACTGAAGCTTTCTTT
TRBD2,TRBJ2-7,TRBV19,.,CASSILGGGSYEQYF,TGTGCCAGTAGTATATTAGGCGGGGGCTCCTACGAGCAGTACTTC
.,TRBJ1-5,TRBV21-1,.,CASSKRCWGRDDNQPQHF,TGTGCCAGCAGCAAAAGATGTTGGGGGCGGGATGACAATCAGCCCCAGCATTTT
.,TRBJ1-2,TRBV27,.,CASSSGVGYGYTF,TGTGCCAGCAGTTCCGGGGTGGGCTATGGCTACACCTTC
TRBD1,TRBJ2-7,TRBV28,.,CASSFPRGTGHYEQYF,TGTGCCAGCAGTTTCCCGCGGGGGACAGGGCATTACGAGCAGTACTTC
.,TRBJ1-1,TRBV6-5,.,CASSYSVLAEAFF,TGTGCCAGCAGTTACTCGGTTTTGGCTGAAGCTTTCTTT
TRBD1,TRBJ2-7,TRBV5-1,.,CASSSGTASYEQYF,TGCGCCAGCAGCTCCGGGACAGCCTCCTACGAGCAGTACTTC
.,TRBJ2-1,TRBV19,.,CASSIGAGRGVHEQFF,TGTGCCAGTAGTATAGGGGCGGGACGAGGGGTCCATGAGCAGTTCTTC
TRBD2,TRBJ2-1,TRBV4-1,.,CASSQVGTSANNEQFF,TGCGCCAGCAGCCAAGTTGGGACTAGCGCCAACAATGAGCAGTTCTTC
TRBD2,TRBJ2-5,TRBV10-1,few,CASSGLPGLAGSNQETQYF,TGCGCCAGCAGTGGATTGCCCGGACTAGCGGGGTCTAACCAAGAGACCCAGTACTTC
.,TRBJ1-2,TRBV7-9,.,CASSLEGLSYGYTF,TGTGCCAGCAGCTTAGAAGGGCTGAGTTATGGCTACACCTTC
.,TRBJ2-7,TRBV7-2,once,CASSSPLFGSGPYEQYF,TGTGCCAGCAGCTCACCTCTTTTCGGTAGCGGTCCCTACGAGCAGTACTTC
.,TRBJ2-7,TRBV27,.,CASSPGLAYEQYF,TGTGCCAGCAGCCCGGGATTGGCCTACGAGCAGTACTTC